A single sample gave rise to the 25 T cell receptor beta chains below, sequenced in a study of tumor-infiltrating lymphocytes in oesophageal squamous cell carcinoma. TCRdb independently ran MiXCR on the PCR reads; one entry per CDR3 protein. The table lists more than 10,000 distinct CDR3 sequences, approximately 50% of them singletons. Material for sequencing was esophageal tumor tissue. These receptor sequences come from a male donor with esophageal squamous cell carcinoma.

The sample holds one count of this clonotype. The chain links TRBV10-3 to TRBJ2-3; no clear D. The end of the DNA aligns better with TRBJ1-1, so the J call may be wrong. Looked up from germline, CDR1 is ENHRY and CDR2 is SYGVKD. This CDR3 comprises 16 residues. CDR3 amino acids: CAISESVRRANTEAFF. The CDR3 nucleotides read TGTGCCATCAGTGAGTCGGTCCGGAGGGCGAACACTGAAGCTTTCTTT.

The CDR3: CASSAGTSGRYEQYF. The CDR3 nucleotides read TGTGCCAGCAGCGCCGGGACTAGCGGGAGATACGAGCAGTACTTC. V and J are TRBV7-2 and TRBJ2-7; TRBD2 aligns across 14 bases. The CDR3 is 15 amino acids. Germline V lookup: CDR1 SGHTA, CDR2 FQGNSA. After removal of 5 bases from V and 4 bases from J, the junction contained 4 bases not matched to a gene. Complete variable domain (other parts from reference TRBV7-2 and TRBJ2-7): GAGVSQSPSNKVTEKGKDVELRCDPISGHTALYWYRQSLGQGLEFLIYFQGNSAPDKSGLPSDRFSAERTGGSVSTLTIQRTQQEDSAVYLCASSAGTSGRYEQYFGPGTRLTVT.

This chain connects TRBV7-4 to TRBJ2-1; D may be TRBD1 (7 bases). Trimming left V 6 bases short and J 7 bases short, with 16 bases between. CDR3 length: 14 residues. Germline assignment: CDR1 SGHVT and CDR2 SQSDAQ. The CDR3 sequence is CASRQGGAGNEQFF. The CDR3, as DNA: TGTGCCAGCAGGCAGGGGGGCGCCGGGAATGAGCAGTTCTTC.

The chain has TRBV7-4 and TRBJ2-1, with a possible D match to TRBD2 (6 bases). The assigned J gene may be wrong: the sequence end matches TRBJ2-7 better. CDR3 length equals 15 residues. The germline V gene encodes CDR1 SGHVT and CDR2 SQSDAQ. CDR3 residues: CASSLEGGGPYEQYF. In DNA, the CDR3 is TGTGCCAGCAGCTTAGAAGGTGGAGGGCCCTACGAGCAGTACTTC.

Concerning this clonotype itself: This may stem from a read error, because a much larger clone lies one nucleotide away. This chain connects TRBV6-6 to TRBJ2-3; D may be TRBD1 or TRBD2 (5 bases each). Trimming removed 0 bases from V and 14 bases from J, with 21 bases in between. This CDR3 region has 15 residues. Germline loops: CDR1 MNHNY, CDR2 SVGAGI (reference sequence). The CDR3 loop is CASSYSAGSTGELYF. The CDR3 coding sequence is TGTGCCAGCAGTTACTCGGCAGGGTCGACCGGGGAGCTGTATTTT.

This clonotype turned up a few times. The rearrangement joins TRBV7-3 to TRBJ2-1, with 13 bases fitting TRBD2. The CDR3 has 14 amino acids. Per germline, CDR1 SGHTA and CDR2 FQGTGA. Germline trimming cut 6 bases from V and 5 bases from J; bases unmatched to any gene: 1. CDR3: CASRLAGGNNEQFF. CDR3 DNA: TGTGCCAGCAGACTAGCGGGAGGGAACAATGAGCAGTTCTTC.

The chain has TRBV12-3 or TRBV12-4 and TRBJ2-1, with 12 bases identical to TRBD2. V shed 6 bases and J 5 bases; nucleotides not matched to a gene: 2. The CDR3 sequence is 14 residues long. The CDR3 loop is CASSWTSGNNEQFF. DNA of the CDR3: TGTGCCAGCAGCTGGACTAGCGGGAACAATGAGCAGTTCTTC.

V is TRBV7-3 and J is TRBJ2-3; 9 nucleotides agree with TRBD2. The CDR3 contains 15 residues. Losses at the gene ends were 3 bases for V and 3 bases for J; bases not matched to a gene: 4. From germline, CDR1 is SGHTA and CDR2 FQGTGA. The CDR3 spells CASSLGSGSTDTQYF. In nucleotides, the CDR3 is TGTGCCAGCAGCTTGGGTAGCGGGAGTACAGATACGCAGTATTTT. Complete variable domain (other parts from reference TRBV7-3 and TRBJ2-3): GAGVSQTPSNKVTEKGKYVELRCDPISGHTALYWYRQSLGQGPEFLIYFQGTGAADDSGLPNDRFFAVRPEGSVSTLKIQRTERGDSAVYLCASSLGSGSTDTQYFGPGTRLTVL.

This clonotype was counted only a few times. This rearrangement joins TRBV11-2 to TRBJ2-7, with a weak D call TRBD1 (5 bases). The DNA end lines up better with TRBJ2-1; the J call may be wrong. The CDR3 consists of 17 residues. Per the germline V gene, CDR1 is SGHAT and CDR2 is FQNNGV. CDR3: CASSNAFRVLVTYEQFF. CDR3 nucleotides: TGTGCCAGCAGCAACGCCTTCAGGGTCCTAGTCACCTACGAGCAGTTCTTC.

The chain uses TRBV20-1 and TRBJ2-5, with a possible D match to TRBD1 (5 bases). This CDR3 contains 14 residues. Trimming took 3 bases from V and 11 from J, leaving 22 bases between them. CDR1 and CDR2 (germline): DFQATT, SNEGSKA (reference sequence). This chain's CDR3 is CSASDRDRYNEQYF. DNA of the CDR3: TGCAGTGCTAGCGACCGAGACAGATACAATGAGCAGTACTTC.

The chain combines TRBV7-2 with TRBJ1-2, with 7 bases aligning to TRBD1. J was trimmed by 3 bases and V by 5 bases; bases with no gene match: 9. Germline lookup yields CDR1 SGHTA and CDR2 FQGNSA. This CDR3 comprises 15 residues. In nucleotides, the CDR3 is TGTGCCAGCAGCCAGCGCCGGGACAGAGACTATGGCTACACCTTC. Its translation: CASSQRRDRDYGYTF.

For the CDR3, the DNA is TGTGCCACCAGTGACAGGCGTCATAGCACAGATACGCAGTATTTT. It encodes CATSDRRHSTDTQYF. This rearrangement joins TRBV24-1 to TRBJ2-3; D not certain. This CDR3 spans 15 amino acids. CDR1 and CDR2 from the germline V gene are KGHDR and SFDVKD. V was shortened by 4 bases and J by 0 bases, with 10 bases between the two germline ends.

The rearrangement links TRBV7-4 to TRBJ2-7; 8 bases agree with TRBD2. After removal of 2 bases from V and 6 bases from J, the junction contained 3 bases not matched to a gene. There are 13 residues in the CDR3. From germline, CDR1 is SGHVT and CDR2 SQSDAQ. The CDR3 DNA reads TGTGCCAGCAGCTTAAAAAGCGGGAGCGAGCAGTACTTC. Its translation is CASSLKSGSEQYF.

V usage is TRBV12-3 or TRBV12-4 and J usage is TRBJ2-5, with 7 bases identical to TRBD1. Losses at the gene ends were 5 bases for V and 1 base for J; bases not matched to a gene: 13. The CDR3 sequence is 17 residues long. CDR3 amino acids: CASSQYRQGWGQETQYF. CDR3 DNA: TGTGCCAGCAGTCAATACCGACAGGGATGGGGCCAAGAGACCCAGTACTTC.

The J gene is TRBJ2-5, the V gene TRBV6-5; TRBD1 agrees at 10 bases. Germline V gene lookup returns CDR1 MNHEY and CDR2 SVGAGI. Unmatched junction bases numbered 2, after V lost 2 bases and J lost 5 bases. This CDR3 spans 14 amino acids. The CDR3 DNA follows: TGTGCCAGCAGTTACAGGACAGGGGGGGAGACCCAGTACTTC. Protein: CASSYRTGGETQYF.

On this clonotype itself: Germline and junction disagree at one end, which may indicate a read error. The CDR3 reads CASSSGPKSVDEQFF. For the CDR3, the DNA is TGTGCTAGCAGCTCCGGGCCAAAATCGGTCGATGAGCAGTTCTTC. The rearrangement joins TRBV7-7 to TRBJ2-1, with D hard to call. The CDR3 loop spans 15 amino acids. Germline lookup yields CDR1 SSHAT and CDR2 FNYEAQ (reference sequence).

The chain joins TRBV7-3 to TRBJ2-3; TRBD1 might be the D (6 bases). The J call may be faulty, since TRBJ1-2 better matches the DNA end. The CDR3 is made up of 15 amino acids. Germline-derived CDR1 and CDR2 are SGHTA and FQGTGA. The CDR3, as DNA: TGTGCCAGCAGCTTAACGATTGGGGACAAAACTGGCTACACCTTC. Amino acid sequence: CASSLTIGDKTGYTF.

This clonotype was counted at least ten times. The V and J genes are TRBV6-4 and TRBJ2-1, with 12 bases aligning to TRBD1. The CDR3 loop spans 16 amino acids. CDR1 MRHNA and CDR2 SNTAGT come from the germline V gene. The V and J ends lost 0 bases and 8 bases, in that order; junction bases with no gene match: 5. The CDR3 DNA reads TGTGCCAGCAGTGACTCGAAGGGACAGGGGGCTGATGAGCAGTTCTTC. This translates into CASSDSKGQGADEQFF.

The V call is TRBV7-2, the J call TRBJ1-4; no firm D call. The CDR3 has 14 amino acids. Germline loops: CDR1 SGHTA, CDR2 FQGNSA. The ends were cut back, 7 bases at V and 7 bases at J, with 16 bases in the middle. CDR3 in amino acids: CASKYTVNSEKLFF. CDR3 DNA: TGTGCCAGCAAATACACGGTTAACAGTGAAAAACTGTTTTTT.

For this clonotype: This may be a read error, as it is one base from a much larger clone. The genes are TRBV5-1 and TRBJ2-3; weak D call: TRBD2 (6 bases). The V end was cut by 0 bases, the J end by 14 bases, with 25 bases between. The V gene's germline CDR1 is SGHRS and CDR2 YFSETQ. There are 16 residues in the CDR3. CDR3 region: CASSLDSAGNTGELYF. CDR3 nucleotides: TGCGCCAGCAGCTTGGATTCGGCGGGGAACACCGGGGAGCTGTATTTT.

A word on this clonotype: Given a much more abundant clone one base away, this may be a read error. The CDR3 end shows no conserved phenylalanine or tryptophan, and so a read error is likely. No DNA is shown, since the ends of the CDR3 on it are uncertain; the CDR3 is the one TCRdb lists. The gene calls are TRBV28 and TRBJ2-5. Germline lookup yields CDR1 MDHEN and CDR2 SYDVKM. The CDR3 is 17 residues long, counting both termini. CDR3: CASSLWQRINYGYTFGS.

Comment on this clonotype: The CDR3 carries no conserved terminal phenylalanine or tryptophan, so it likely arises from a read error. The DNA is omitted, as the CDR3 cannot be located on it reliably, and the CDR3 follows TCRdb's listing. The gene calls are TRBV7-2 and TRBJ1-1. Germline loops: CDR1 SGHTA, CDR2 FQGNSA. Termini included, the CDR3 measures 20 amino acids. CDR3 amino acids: CASSSGGREGSPTTSSTSGQ.

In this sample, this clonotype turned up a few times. The CDR3 is CASSLATGVETQYF. The CDR3 DNA reads as TGTGCCAGCAGCTTAGCGACAGGGGTAGAGACCCAGTACTTC. The chain combines TRBV7-9 with TRBJ2-5, with 8 bases identical to TRBD1. In germline, CDR1 is SEHNR, CDR2 FQNEAQ (reference sequence). The V segment lost 0 bases and the J segment 4 bases; nucleotides outside the gene matches: 1. This CDR3 is 14 amino acids long. The full variable domain, completed using reference TRBV7-9 and TRBJ2-5, is DTGVSQNPRHKITKRGQNVTFRCDPISEHNRLYWYRQTLGQGPEFLTYFQNEAQLEKSRLLSDRFSAERPKGSFSTLEIQRTEQGDSAMYLCASSLATGVETQYFGPGTRLLVL.

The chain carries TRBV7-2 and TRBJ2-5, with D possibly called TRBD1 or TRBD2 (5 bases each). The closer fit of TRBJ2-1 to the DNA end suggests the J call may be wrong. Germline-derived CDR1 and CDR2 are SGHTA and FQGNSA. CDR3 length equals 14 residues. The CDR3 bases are TGTGCCAGCAGCTTAGGAGGGGCTTCCTACGAGCAGTTCTTC. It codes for CASSLGGASYEQFF.

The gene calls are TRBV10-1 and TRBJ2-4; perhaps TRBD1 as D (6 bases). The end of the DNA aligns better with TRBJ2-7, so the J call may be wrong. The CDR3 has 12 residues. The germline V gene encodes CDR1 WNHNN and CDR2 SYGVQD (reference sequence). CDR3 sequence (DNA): TGCGCCAGCAGTGTGGACAGCTACGAGCAGTACTTC. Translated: CASSVDSYEQYF.